These T cell receptor beta chains were read from a single sample in a study of cytomegalovirus exposure and HLA in healthy donors. Profiled with immunoSEQ multiplex PCR; TCRdb holds only in-frame clones, not every one. Found here are about 180,000 clones, around 84% of them singletons; the top ten hold approximately 1.2%. Sequencing was carried out using PBMCs. Receptor source: a girl aged 2 to 9 in good health and CMV-seropositive. Each CDR3 is given with its conserved first and last residue. A D gene is named only where the DNA matches it firmly. Size tells how often a clone was seen (once, few, many) or the class of an expanded clone, and some rows leave it out.

v_gene,abundance,j_gene,d_gene,CDR3aa,CDR3nt
TRBV5-8,-,TRBJ1-1,-,CASQGLNTEAFF,TGTGCCAGCCAGGGCTTGAACACTGAAGCTTTCTTT
TRBV7-9,-,TRBJ2-1,TRBD2,CASSLALRLAGTFYNEQFF,TGTGCCAGCAGCTTAGCTCTTAGACTAGCGGGTACATTCTACAATGAGCAGTTCTTC
TRBV30,-,TRBJ2-6,-,CAGLGPLSGANVLTF,TGTGCCGGTCTGGGGCCACTCTCTGGGGCCAACGTCCTGACTTTC
TRBV1,-,TRBJ1-5,-,CTSSQATGGDQPQHF,TGCACCAGCAGCCAAGCTACAGGGGGCGATCAGCCCCAGCATTTT
TRBV5-1,-,TRBJ1-6,-,CASGPDSMYNSPLHF,TGCGCCAGCGGACCCGACAGCATGTATAATTCACCCCTCCACTTT
TRBV6-5,-,TRBJ1-2,TRBD1,CASSYSRDSSSHGYTF,TGTGCCAGCAGTTACTCGAGGGACAGCTCTTCGCATGGCTACACCTTC
TRBV4-2,-,TRBJ1-6,TRBD1,CASSQDEGTGGNSPLHF,TGTGCCAGCAGCCAAGATGAGGGGACAGGGGGGAATTCACCCCTCCACTTT
TRBV10-2,-,TRBJ2-7,-,CASSEREITRYEQYF,TGCGCCAGCAGTGAACGGGAGATCACGCGCTACGAGCAGTACTTC
TRBV5-1,-,TRBJ1-6,-,CASSSQANSPLHF,TGCGCCAGCAGCTCCCAAGCGAATTCACCCCTCCACTTT
TRBV2,-,TRBJ1-2,-,CASNTGLVVGYTF,TGTGCCAGCAATACAGGCCTGGTTGTGGGCTACACCTTC
TRBV10-1,few,TRBJ1-1,-,CASSESTVNTEAFF,TGCGCCAGCAGTGAGTCGACAGTGAACACTGAAGCTTTCTTT
TRBV11-3,-,TRBJ2-3,TRBD1,CASSLRLGGRTDTQYF,TGTGCCAGCAGCTTGCGGTTAGGGGGCCGCACAGATACGCAGTATTTT
TRBV28,-,TRBJ1-5,-,CASSLLTALNPVPQHF,TGTGCCAGCAGTTTACTGACAGCCTTGAACCCTGTGCCCCAGCATTTT
TRBV21-1,-,TRBJ2-2,-,CASSKVGGQKNTGELFF,TGTGCCAGCAGCAAAGTGGGGGGACAGAAGAACACCGGGGAGCTGTTTTTT
TRBV11-3,-,TRBJ2-2,-,CASSFEGLGELFF,TGTGCCAGCAGCTTCGAGGGTCTCGGGGAGCTGTTTTTT
TRBV5-1,-,TRBJ2-7,-,CASSLTSPSMDEQYF,TGCGCCAGCAGCTTGACCTCACCCTCTATGGACGAGCAGTACTTC
TRBV30,once,TRBJ2-1,TRBD2,CAWSVLGTLAGNEQFF,TGTGCCTGGAGTGTACTTGGGACCTTAGCGGGAAATGAGCAGTTCTTC
TRBV6-6,few,TRBJ1-1,TRBD1,CASSYSRQGANTEAFF,TGTGCCAGCAGTTACTCACGACAGGGGGCGAACACTGAAGCTTTCTTT
TRBV19,-,TRBJ1-4,TRBD1,CASSIRRQGRGEKLFF,TGTGCCAGTAGTATACGTCGACAGGGACGGGGCGAAAAACTGTTTTTT
TRBV6-4,few,TRBJ1-1,-,CASSDSASLNTEAFF,TGTGCCAGCAGTGACTCGGCCTCTTTGAACACTGAAGCTTTCTTT
TRBV11-2,-,TRBJ2-1,TRBD2,CASSRTSGNYNEQFF,TGTGCCAGCAGCCGGACTAGCGGGAACTACAATGAGCAGTTCTTC
TRBV6-1,-,TRBJ2-1,-,CASSLQEGAYNEQFF,TGTGCCAGCAGTCTGCAAGAAGGGGCCTACAATGAGCAGTTCTTC
TRBV23-1,-,TRBJ1-1,-,CASSRTREAFF,TGCGCCAGCAGTCGAACACGAGAAGCTTTCTTT
TRBV5-1,-,TRBJ1-1,TRBD1,CASSRDRNCEAFF,TGCGCCAGCAGCAGGGACAGGAATTGTGAAGCTTTCTTT
TRBV5-4,-,TRBJ1-2,TRBD1,CASSPDPRPPSGQGNYGYTF,TGTGCCAGCAGCCCTGACCCCCGACCCCCCTCGGGACAGGGGAACTATGGCTACACCTTC
TRBV19,-,TRBJ1-2,TRBD1,CASSPKGTESVYGYTF,TGTGCCAGTAGTCCCAAGGGGACAGAGAGCGTCTATGGCTACACCTTC
TRBV30,-,TRBJ2-7,-,CAWSLTYSYEQYF,TGTGCCTGGAGCCTAACCTATTCTTACGAGCAGTACTTC
TRBV2,once,TRBJ1-2,-,CASSETRRYTF,TGTGCCAGCAGTGAGACTCGAAGGTACACCTTC
TRBV6-5,-,TRBJ1-5,TRBD1,CASSYGTGGQPQHF,TGTGCCAGCAGTTATGGGACAGGGGGTCAGCCCCAGCATTTT
TRBV6-5,-,TRBJ1-2,-,CASSYSQKHGYTF,TGTGCCAGCAGTTACTCCCAGAAACATGGCTACACCTTC
TRBV27,-,TRBJ2-7,-,CASSSPYSGNEQYF,TGTGCCAGCAGTTCACCCTACTCAGGAAACGAGCAGTACTTC
TRBV5-8,-,TRBJ1-2,TRBD1,CASSLGGQGLYGYTF,TGTGCCAGCAGCTTGGGAGGACAGGGACTGTATGGCTACACCTTC
TRBV6-1,-,TRBJ1-4,-,CASGHLNEKLFF,TGTGCCAGCGGACATCTTAATGAAAAACTGTTTTTT
TRBV5-5,-,TRBJ2-3,TRBD2,CASSSTGTSATDTQYF,TGTGCCAGCTCATCCACCGGGACTAGCGCCACAGATACGCAGTATTTT
TRBV5-1,-,TRBJ2-3,TRBD2,CASSPWGGSTGTDTQYF,TGCGCCAGCAGCCCATGGGGGGGTAGTACGGGCACAGATACGCAGTATTTT
TRBV9,-,TRBJ2-1,-,CASSVEIAPYNEQFF,TGTGCCAGCAGCGTAGAGATAGCCCCCTACAATGAGCAGTTCTTC
TRBV6-1,-,TRBJ2-2,-,CASITGIGGELFF,TGTGCCAGCATAACAGGGATTGGCGGGGAGCTGTTTTTT
TRBV15,once,TRBJ2-1,-,CATSRDRGSNEQFF,TGTGCCACCAGCAGAGATCGGGGGAGTAATGAGCAGTTCTTC
TRBV5-4,-,TRBJ2-2,TRBD2,CASSLVGGGDTNTGELFF,TGTGCCAGCAGCTTAGTGGGCGGGGGGGACACGAACACCGGGGAGCTGTTTTTT
TRBV6-6,-,TRBJ2-5,-,CASSYSREQETQYF,TGTGCCAGCAGTTACTCCAGGGAACAAGAGACCCAGTACTTC
TRBV2,-,TRBJ1-5,-,CASSEVRGYQPQHF,TGTGCCAGCAGTGAAGTCAGGGGATACCAGCCCCAGCATTTT
TRBV5-1,-,TRBJ1-5,TRBD1,CASSPGQGNQPQHF,TGCGCCAGCAGCCCGGGACAGGGCAATCAGCCCCAGCATTTT
TRBV9,-,TRBJ2-1,TRBD2,CASSATSGDYNEQFF,TGTGCCAGCAGCGCTACTAGCGGGGACTACAATGAGCAGTTCTTC
TRBV4-1,-,TRBJ1-1,-,CASSQVLGGAGYTEAFF,TGCGCCAGCAGCCAAGTATTGGGGGGGGCAGGGTACACTGAAGCTTTCTTT
TRBV27,-,TRBJ1-1,TRBD1,CASSPRQGWTEAFF,TGTGCCAGCAGTCCTCGACAGGGCTGGACTGAAGCTTTCTTT
TRBV7-9,-,TRBJ2-1,-,CASSLVVFDEQFF,TGTGCCAGCAGCTTAGTAGTGTTCGATGAGCAGTTCTTC
TRBV5-8,-,TRBJ2-2,TRBD2,CASSLARLAGVRTGELFF,TGTGCCAGCAGCTTGGCTCGGCTAGCGGGAGTCCGCACCGGGGAGCTGTTTTTT
TRBV4-2,-,TRBJ2-7,-,CASSQVGTSGSYEQYF,TGTGCCAGCAGCCAAGTAGGCACTAGTGGCTCCTACGAGCAGTACTTC
TRBV4-2,-,TRBJ2-3,-,CASSQVSDQRVIDTQYF,TGTGCCAGCAGCCAAGTGAGCGACCAGAGAGTGATAGATACGCAGTATTTT
TRBV27,-,TRBJ2-1,TRBD1,CATSLEWTGYGEQFF,TGTGCCACGAGTTTGGAATGGACAGGGTATGGTGAGCAGTTCTTC
TRBV20-1,-,TRBJ1-2,-,CSAHYGVGYTF,TGCAGTGCCCACTATGGAGTGGGCTACACCTTC
TRBV2,few,TRBJ1-1,-,CASKDIYPEAFF,TGTGCCAGCAAAGACATCTACCCTGAAGCTTTCTTT